This passage covers 16 T cell receptor beta chains from one sample sequenced in a study of blood T cells in healthy people across ages. It was with a sample-barcoded 5' primer and a J-beta primer mix that a second PCR of about 6 to 12 cycles was run. TCRdb re-called the 5' RACE reads through MiXCR, storing one row per CDR3 protein. The table has 550,000 to 650,000 distinct CDR3 sequences, about a quarter seen once; the top ten hold about 3.9%. These records were also assigned to another study, of T cells of mothers and their children.

The sample taken for sequencing was blood. All receptors derive from a boy under 10 years old in good health.

The chain couples TRBV7-6 to TRBJ2-5, with 8 bases lining up with TRBD2. The end of the DNA is better explained by TRBJ2-1, so the J call may be wrong. The length of the CDR3 is 17 residues. The V gene's germline CDR1 is SGHVS and CDR2 FNYEAQ. The CDR3: CASSQHQSDGGAVEQFF. In DNA form, the CDR3 reads TGTGCCAGCAGCCAGCATCAAAGTGACGGGGGGGCGGTTGAGCAGTTCTTC.

A few counts support this clonotype. The chain employs TRBV4-2 and TRBJ1-2, with D unresolved. Trimming shortened V by 1 base and J by 0 bases, and 18 bases separated the two germline ends. Germline CDR1 and CDR2: LGHNA and YNFKEQ. The CDR3 covers 18 residues. The CDR3 bases are TGTGCCAGCAGCCAAGGCTTCGGCAGCCTTGCCGCTAACTATGGCTACACCTTC. Translation gives CASSQGFGSLAANYGYTF.

The sample holds a few counts of this clonotype. This chain connects TRBV10-3 to TRBJ2-7; tentatively, D is TRBD1 (6 bases). The ends were cut back, 8 bases at V and 3 bases at J, with 8 bases in the middle. The CDR3 length is 11 residues. The germline CDR1 and CDR2 sequences are ENHRY and SYGVKD. Here the CDR3 DNA reads TGTGCCATCCGGGACATCTACGAGCAGTACTTC. Amino acid sequence: CAIRDIYEQYF.

V usage is TRBV20-1 and J usage is TRBJ2-4; 9 nucleotides agree with TRBD2. Germline loops: CDR1 DFQATT, CDR2 SNEGSKA (reference sequence). The CDR3 extends over 15 amino acids. Unmatched junction bases numbered 5, after V lost 5 bases and J lost 0 bases. The CDR3 loop is CSAPAGGVAKNIQYF. The CDR3 coding sequence is TGCAGTGCTCCAGCGGGGGGCGTAGCCAAAAACATTCAGTACTTC.

There are many counts of this clonotype. V is TRBV6-6 and J is TRBJ2-5; 11 nucleotides line up with TRBD2. V trimming: 5 bases; J trimming: 1 base; junction bases outside the gene matches: 3. Germline CDR1 is MNHNY and CDR2 is SVGAGI (reference sequence). The CDR3 consists of 15 residues. CDR3 protein: CASSRLAGIQETQYF. In DNA, the CDR3 is TGTGCCAGCAGTAGACTAGCGGGAATCCAAGAGACCCAGTACTTC.

The V gene is TRBV7-9, the J gene TRBJ2-1, with TRBD2 matching 8 bases. Losses at the gene ends were 1 base for V and 4 bases for J; bases not matched to a gene: 9. From germline, CDR1 is SEHNR and CDR2 FQNEAQ (reference sequence). The CDR3 runs to 17 residues. For the CDR3, the DNA is TGTGCCAGCAGCTTAGTCCTCGCGGGAGGTATTTACAATGAGCAGTTCTTC. It is translated as CASSLVLAGGIYNEQFF.

The chain uses TRBV19 and TRBJ1-1; TRBD1 aligns across 7 bases. Trimming took 8 bases from V and 2 from J; bases not matched to a gene: 5. The CDR3 length is 13 residues. Germline CDR1 LNHDA, CDR2 SQIVND (reference sequence). For the CDR3, the DNA is TGTGCCAGTGGGGGACAGAGAAACACTGAAGCTTTCTTT. This gives the protein CASGGQRNTEAFF.

The V gene is TRBV5-4, the J gene TRBJ2-1, with unresolved D. The CDR3 sequence is 15 residues long. Trimming pared 1 base from V and 5 bases from J, leaving 13 bases between. Germline CDR1 is SGHNT and CDR2 is YYREEE (reference sequence). CDR3 in amino acids: CASSLRWPENNEQFF. CDR3 coding DNA: TGTGCCAGCAGCTTGCGATGGCCTGAAAACAATGAGCAGTTCTTC.

The CDR3 DNA reads TGTGCCAGCAGCAAGACTAGTTTAGGGGCCCCCGGGGAGCAGTTCTTC. Translated: CASSKTSLGAPGEQFF. The chain recombines TRBV11-2 with TRBJ2-1, with D tentatively TRBD2 (6 bases). CDR3 length: 16 residues. CDR1 is SGHAT and CDR2 is FQNNGV in the germline V gene. V was cut by 5 bases and J by 10 bases, with 24 bases left in between.

The table lists this clonotype with a few counts. The chain combines TRBV12-3 or TRBV12-4 with TRBJ2-7; no clear D gene. The CDR3 contains 14 residues. Trimming removed 6 bases at V and 0 bases at J, with 12 bases between. The CDR3 region is CASSNRLNSYEQYF. The CDR3 DNA reads as TGTGCCAGCAGCAATAGGTTAAACTCCTACGAGCAGTACTTC.

The CDR3 nucleotides are TGTGCCAGCAGCTCCCAGGGGGCCTCTGGAAACACCATATATTTT. This translates into CASSSQGASGNTIYF. This chain uses TRBV7-9 with TRBJ1-3, with 8 bases fitting TRBD1. V lost 4 bases, J lost 0 bases, and 2 bases stayed unmatched. Germline CDR1 and CDR2: SEHNR and FQNEAQ (reference sequence). CDR3 size: 15 residues. Based on the CDR3 plus reference TRBV7-9 and TRBJ1-3, the full variable domain is DTGVSQNPRHKITKRGQNVTFRCDPISEHNRLYWYRQTLGQGPEFLTYFQNEAQLEKSRLLSDRFSAERPKGSFSTLEIQRTEQGDSAMYLCASSSQGASGNTIYFGEGSWLTVV.

This clonotype was picked up a small number of times. V is TRBV7-9 and J is TRBJ1-2, with D unclear. The CDR3 contains 13 residues. The V end was cut by 2 bases, the J end by 3 bases, with 7 bases between. CDR1 and CDR2 from the germline V gene are SEHNR and FQNEAQ (reference sequence). The CDR3 nucleotides are TGTGCCAGCAGCTTACCCCCGCACTATGGCTACACCTTC. This codes for CASSLPPHYGYTF.

The chain couples TRBV12-3 or TRBV12-4 to TRBJ1-2; unclear D gene. The CDR3 covers 15 residues. Deletions cut 3 bases from V and 9 bases from J, with 20 bases between. This chain's CDR3 is CASSFGPPSLISYTF. CDR3 bases: TGTGCCAGCAGTTTTGGTCCCCCCAGCCTAATTAGCTACACCTTC.

This sequence joins TRBV5-5 and TRBJ2-7; TRBD2 aligns across 7 bases. Germline trimming cut 5 bases from V and 3 bases from J; bases unmatched to any gene: 8. CDR1 is SGHKS and CDR2 is YYEKEE in the germline V gene (reference sequence). The CDR3 extends over 14 amino acids. DNA of the CDR3: TGTGCCAGCAGTCCAAGACTAGCCCACTACGAGCAGTACTTC. Protein sequence: CASSPRLAHYEQYF. Using reference TRBV5-5 and TRBJ2-7 for the parts outside the CDR3, the full variable domain is DAGVTQSPTHLIKTRGQQVTLRCSPISGHKSVSWYQQVLGQGPQFIFQYYEKEERGRGNFPDRFSARQFPNYSSELNVNALLLGDSALYLCASSPRLAHYEQYFGPGTRLTVT.

This clonotype was seen a handful of times. The chain uses TRBV6-5 and TRBJ1-5; D is uncertain. This CDR3 is built from 13 residues. V lost 0 bases, J lost 4 bases, and 4 bases lay in between. Germline V gives CDR1 MNHEY, CDR2 SVGAGI. The CDR3 sequence: CASSYSFNQPQHF. The CDR3 DNA follows: TGTGCCAGCAGTTACTCCTTTAATCAGCCCCAGCATTTT.

The rearrangement uses TRBV9 and TRBJ2-5; tentatively, D is TRBD1 (6 bases). The germline V gene encodes CDR1 SGDLS and CDR2 YYNGEE. The CDR3 runs to 15 residues. The V gene lost 10 bases and the J gene lost 1 base, with 20 bases spanning the gap. CDR3 DNA sequence: TGTGCCGTCCTACCTACAGGGACCACCCAAGAGACCCAGTACTTC. It encodes CAVLPTGTTQETQYF.